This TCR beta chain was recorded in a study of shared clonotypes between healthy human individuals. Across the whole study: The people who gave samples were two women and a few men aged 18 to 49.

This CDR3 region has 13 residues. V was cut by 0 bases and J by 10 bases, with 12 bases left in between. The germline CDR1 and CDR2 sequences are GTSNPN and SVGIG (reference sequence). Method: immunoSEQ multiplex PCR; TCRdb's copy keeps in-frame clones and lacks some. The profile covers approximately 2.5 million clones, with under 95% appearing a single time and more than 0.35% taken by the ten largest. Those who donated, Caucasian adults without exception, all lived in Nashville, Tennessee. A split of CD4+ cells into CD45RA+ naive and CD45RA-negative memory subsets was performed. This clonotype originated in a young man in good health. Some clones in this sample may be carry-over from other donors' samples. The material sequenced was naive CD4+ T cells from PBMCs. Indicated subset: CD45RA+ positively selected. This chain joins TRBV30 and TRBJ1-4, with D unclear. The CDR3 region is CAWSVGPPGKLFF. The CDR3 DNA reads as TGTGCCTGGAGTGTAGGCCCCCCTGGAAAACTGTTTTTT.